One and the same sample provided the 18 T cell receptor beta chains below, sequenced in a study of molecular identifiers for immune sequencing clone quantification. Via MiXCR, TCRdb re-called the PCR reads, giving one row per CDR3 protein. Here the sample spans about 630,000 distinct CDR3 sequences, 25% being singletons. Material for sequencing was naive CD8+ T cells from blood, with Jurkat cell RNA spiked in. Sample subset: FACS-sorted CD8+CD4-CCR7+CD45RA+ naive T cells. These receptors came from a human donor in good health. Some libraries in this study had Jurkat cell RNA spiked in.

The CDR3 reads CASSLGLAVTHEQYF. Here the CDR3 DNA reads TGTGCCAGCAGCTTAGGACTAGCGGTTACCCACGAGCAGTACTTC. This sequence joins TRBV7-8 and TRBJ2-7, with 9 positions matching TRBD2. The CDR3 spans 15 residues. Germline CDR1 is SGHVS and CDR2 is FQNEAQ. Trimming cost V 1 base and J 5 bases; bases outside gene matches: 6.

V gene TRBV27 combines with J gene TRBJ2-7; D is unresolved. Looked up from germline, CDR1 is MNHEY and CDR2 is SMNVEV (reference sequence). The germline V and J ends were trimmed by 6 bases and 4 bases, with 13 bases remaining between them. CDR3 length: 13 residues. The CDR3 is CASSGEPEYEQYF. CDR3 DNA: TGTGCCAGCAGCGGCGAACCTGAGTACGAGCAGTACTTC.

The table lists this clonotype with a few counts. The chain combines TRBV30 with TRBJ2-1; no reliable D call. The germline V gene has CDR1 GTSNPN and CDR2 SVGIG (reference sequence). The CDR3 loop spans 12 amino acids. Trimming shortened V by 4 bases and J by 2 bases, and 6 bases separated the two germline ends. DNA for the CDR3: TGTGCCTGGACACCCCCCTACAATGAGCAGTTCTTC. Residues: CAWTPPYNEQFF. The complete variable domain, with remaining parts taken from reference TRBV30 and TRBJ2-1, reads SQTIHQWPATLVQPVGSPLSLECTVEGTSNPNLYWYRQAAGRGLQLLFYSVGIGQISSEVPQNLSASRPQDRQFILSSKKLLLSDSGFYLCAWTPPYNEQFFGPGTRLTVL.

This clonotype was detected only a few times. This chain connects TRBV10-3 to TRBJ1-1; TRBD1 might be the D (6 bases). CDR1 ENHRY and CDR2 SYGVKD come from the germline V gene. This CDR3 has 13 amino acids. The V end lost 6 bases, the J end lost 3 bases, and 11 bases lay between the germline ends. The DNA of the CDR3 is TGTGCCATCAGCCTAAGGACAGACACTGAAGCTTTCTTT. It encodes CAISLRTDTEAFF.

This clonotype was seen more than once but under ten times. One end of the junction does not line up with germline, which may come from a read error. The V gene is TRBV5-3, the J gene TRBJ2-2; TRBD1 is a possible D gene (5 bases). TRBV5-3 is noted as an ORF with a role that remains uncertain. This CDR3 comprises 16 residues. This chain's CDR3 is CASSLEGQGNPGELFF. The CDR3 nucleotides are TGTGCCAGCAGCTTGGAAGGGCAGGGCAATCCCGGGGAGCTGTTTTTT.

This clonotype was found a few times. V gene TRBV16 combines with J gene TRBJ2-6; D gene unclear. Germline assignment: CDR1 KGHSY and CDR2 FQNENV. The CDR3 contains 12 residues. The V gene lost 9 bases and the J gene lost 1 base, with 4 bases spanning the gap. CDR3 DNA sequence: TGTGCCAGTAAGTCTGGGGCCAACGTCCTGACTTTC. The encoded protein is CASKSGANVLTF. The whole variable domain, filled in from reference TRBV16 and TRBJ2-6, reads GEEVAQTPKHLVRGEGQKAKLYCAPIKGHSYVFWYQQVLKNEFKFLISFQNENVFDETGMPKERFSAKCLPNSPCSLEIQATKLEDSAVYFCASKSGANVLTFGAGSRLTVL.

This clonotype was recorded at least ten times. Germline is not matched at one junction end, which may reflect a read error. V gene TRBV6-5 combines with J gene TRBJ2-5; D unresolved. The CDR3 consists of 15 residues. The germline V gene has CDR1 MNHEY and CDR2 SVGAGI. The CDR3 loop reads CASSYSLAREETQYF. The CDR3 nucleotides read TGTGCCAGCAGTTACTCACTGGCTAGAGAAGAAACCCAGTACTTC.

Remarks on this clonotype: This may be a read error: a much more frequent sequence differs by one nucleotide. This rearrangement joins TRBV2 to TRBJ1-5; a possible D gene is TRBD1 (6 bases). This CDR3 is built from 14 residues. Per germline, CDR1 SNHLY and CDR2 FYNNEI. The CDR3 region is CASSDRGSNQTQHF. DNA for the CDR3: TGTGCCAGCAGTGACAGGGGTAGCAATCAGACCCAGCATTTT. The whole variable domain, filled in from reference TRBV2 and TRBJ1-5, reads EPEVTQTPSHQVTQMGQEVILRCVPISNHLYFYWYRQILGQKVEFLVSFYNNEISEKSEIFDDQFSVERPDGSNFTLKIRSTKLEDSAMYFCASSDRGSNQTQHFGDGTRLSIL.

For this clonotype: This may be a read error, as it is one base from a much larger clone. This chain links TRBV5-6 with TRBJ2-7, with a tentative D call TRBD1 (5 bases). Germline lookup yields CDR1 SGHDT and CDR2 YYEEEE. CDR3 length: 14 residues. The CDR3 DNA reads TGTGCCAGCGGCTTGGTTGACAGTACCTACGAGCAGTACTTC. Its translation is CASGLVDSTYEQYF.

With respect to this clonotype: A read error may be the cause here, since a much bigger clone is one base away. The chain employs TRBV28 and TRBJ1-4; D unresolved. The CDR3 has 14 residues. In germline, CDR1 is MDHEN, CDR2 SYDVKM. The CDR3 loop is CASSPGEGSEKLSF. CDR3 DNA sequence: TGTGCCAGCAGCCCCGGGGAGGGTAGCGAAAAACTGTCTTTT.

DNA for the CDR3: TGTGCCTGGAGTGGTCAGGGAAATGAGCAGTTCTTC. Translation: CAWSGQGNEQFF. The chain is built from TRBV30 and TRBJ2-1; weak D call: TRBD1 (5 bases). Germline V gene data show CDR1 as GTSNPN and CDR2 as SVGIG (reference sequence). The V and J ends lost 1 base and 7 bases respectively, with 8 bases between them. The length of the CDR3 is 12 residues.

With regard to this clonotype: This may stem from a read error, because a much larger clone lies one nucleotide away. The CDR3 region has the DNA TGTGCCAGCAGAAGAGGCGGGAGCAGTTCCAATGAGCAGTTCTTC. Translated: CASRRGGSSSNEQFF. The chain recombines TRBV7-2 with TRBJ2-1; 7 positions match TRBD2. The CDR3 runs 15 residues. Trimming cost V 6 bases and J 6 bases; bases outside gene matches: 11. Germline V gene data show CDR1 as SGHTA and CDR2 as FQGNSA.

This clonotype is a singleton in its sample. One end of the junction does not line up with germline, which may come from a read error. The chain combines TRBV12-3 or TRBV12-4 with TRBJ1-5; no firm D call. The CDR3 covers 12 residues. The CDR3 coding sequence is TGTGCCGGCAGTTTCGTGGATCAGCCCCAGCATTTT. Translated, it gives CAGSFVDQPQHF.

This clonotype was recorded a few times. The chain employs TRBV15 and TRBJ2-7; 10 bases agree with TRBD2. Germline V lookup: CDR1 LNHNV, CDR2 YYDKDF (reference sequence). With V trimmed by 4 bases and J by 0 bases, 3 bases remained unmatched. This CDR3 region has 15 residues. CDR3 coding DNA: TGTGCCACCAGCAAGACTAGCGGGCCCTCCTACGAGCAGTACTTC. Its protein product is CATSKTSGPSYEQYF. The variable domain in full, with the rest retrieved from reference TRBV15 and TRBJ2-7, is DAMVIQNPRYQVTQFGKPVTLSCSQTLNHNVMYWYQQKSSQAPKLLFHYYDKDFNNEADTPDNFQSRRPNTSFCFLDIRSPGLGDTAMYLCATSKTSGPSYEQYFGPGTRLTVT.

In the case of this clonotype: This clone may be a read error of a much larger clone one base away. The chain links TRBV9 to TRBJ2-3, with D hard to call. Germline-derived CDR1 and CDR2 are SGDLS and YYNGEE. CDR3 size: 13 residues. V shed 0 bases and J shed 4 bases, with 6 bases lying between them. In nucleotides, the CDR3 is TGTGCCAGCAGCGTAGTTCCCGCAGATACGCAGTATTTT. This translates into CASSVVPADTQYF.

On this clonotype: The junction and the germline gene differ at one end; a read error may be behind it. The gene calls are TRBV7-9 and TRBJ2-5; no clear D gene. CDR1 and CDR2 from the germline V gene are SEHNR and FQNEAQ (reference sequence). The CDR3 consists of 12 residues. Here the CDR3 DNA reads TGTGCCAGCTTTGCCCGTCCCGAGCCCCAGTCCTTC. As protein: CASFARPEPQSF. The full variable domain, with the rest looked up from reference TRBV7-9 and TRBJ2-5, is DTGVSQNPRHKITKRGQNVTFRCDPISEHNRLYWYRQTLGQGPEFLTYFQNEAQLEKSRLLSDRFSAERPKGSFSTLEIQRTEQGDSAMYLCASFARPEPQSFGPGTRLLVL.

This clonotype was seen many times. The chain is built from TRBV3-1 and TRBJ1-1; D is undetermined. CDR1 and CDR2 (germline): LGHDT, YNNKEL (reference sequence). The CDR3 has 15 residues. V lost 4 bases and J 5 bases, leaving 17 bases between the germline ends. The CDR3 DNA reads as TGTGCCAGCAGCCCCGCCTCAGAATTGGGGACTGAAGCTTTCTTT. Protein: CASSPASELGTEAFF. Complete variable domain (other parts from reference TRBV3-1 and TRBJ1-1): DTAVSQTPKYLVTQMGNDKSIKCEQNLGHDTMYWYKQDSKKFLKIMFSYNNKELIINETVPNRFSPKSPDKAHLNLHINSLELGDSAVYFCASSPASELGTEAFFGQGTRLTVV.

Only a few counts were recorded for this clonotype. The chain links TRBV6-2 or TRBV6-3 to TRBJ2-7, with 8 bases fitting TRBD2. V gave up 2 bases and J gave up 5 bases; unmatched junction bases: 5. CDR1 is MNHEY and CDR2 is SVGEGT in the germline V gene. This CDR3 has 14 residues. CDR3 sequence: CASSYSGSYDEQYF. Here the CDR3 DNA reads TGTGCCAGCAGTTACAGCGGGAGTTACGACGAGCAGTACTTC.